This TCR beta chain was profiled in a study of shared clonotypes between healthy human individuals. Study-level information: Three CD4 naive, three CD4 memory, two CD8 naive and one CD8 memory plate were used per donor.

V was clipped by 5 bases and J by 3 bases; unmatched bases: 6. This CDR3 is 14 amino acids long. Germline loops: CDR1 SQVTM, CDR2 ANQGSEA. Naive CD8 populations comprised CD45RO-negative cells positively selected for CCR7, excluding terminally differentiated effector memory CD45RA+ cells. General study results and limits: Relative to clonotypes present in all four donors, those not shared had lower generation probabilities.

A deep-level run was used for the assay. The repertoire was sequenced with immunoSEQ multiplex PCR; TCRdb's copy has only in-frame clones and lacks some. The repertoire has millions of clones, around 93% of them found once; the top ten carry approximately 1.7%. Note on this clone: No antigen is known for it.

Sequenced sample: naive CD8+ T cells from PBMCs. V is TRBV29-1 and J is TRBJ2-1, with TRBD2 matching over 8 bases. The receptor was derived from a man between 18 and 29 years old in good health. Some clones in this sample may be carry-over from other donors' samples. CDR3 in DNA: TGCAGCGTTATTAGCGGGAAGATCTACAATGAGCAGTTCTTC. Amino acids: CSVISGKIYNEQFF.